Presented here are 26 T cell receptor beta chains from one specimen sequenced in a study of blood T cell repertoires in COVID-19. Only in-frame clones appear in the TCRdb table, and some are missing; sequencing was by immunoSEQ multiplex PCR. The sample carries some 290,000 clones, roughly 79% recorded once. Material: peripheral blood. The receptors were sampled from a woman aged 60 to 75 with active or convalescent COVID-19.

DNA of the CDR3: TGTGCCAGCAGCTCACAGGGGGGAAACACCATATATTTT. Translation gives CASSSQGGNTIYF. The V and J genes are TRBV7-2 and TRBJ1-3, with TRBD1 identical over 7 bases. The J segment lost 4 bases and the V segment lost 4 bases, leaving 1 base of the junction unmatched. CDR3 length: 13 residues. Per germline, CDR1 SGHTA and CDR2 FQGNSA.

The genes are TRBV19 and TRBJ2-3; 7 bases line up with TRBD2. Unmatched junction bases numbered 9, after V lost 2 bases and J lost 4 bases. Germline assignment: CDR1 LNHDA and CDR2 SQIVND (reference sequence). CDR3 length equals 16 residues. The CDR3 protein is CASSINRAGKADTQYF. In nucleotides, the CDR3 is TGTGCCAGTAGTATAAACAGAGCGGGGAAGGCAGATACGCAGTATTTT.

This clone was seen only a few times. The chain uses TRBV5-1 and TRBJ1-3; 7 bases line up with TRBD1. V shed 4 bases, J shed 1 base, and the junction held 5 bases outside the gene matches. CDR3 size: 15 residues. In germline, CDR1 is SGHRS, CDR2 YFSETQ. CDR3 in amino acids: CASSPGQKSGNTIYF. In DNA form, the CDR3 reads TGCGCCAGCAGCCCGGGACAGAAGTCTGGAAACACCATATATTTT.

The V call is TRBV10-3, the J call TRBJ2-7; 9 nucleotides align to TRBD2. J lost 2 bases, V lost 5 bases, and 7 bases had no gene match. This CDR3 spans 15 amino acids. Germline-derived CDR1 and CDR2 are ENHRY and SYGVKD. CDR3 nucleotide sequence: TGTGCCATCAGTCCGAGCGGGGGGCCCCCCTACGAGCAGTACTTC. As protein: CAISPSGGPPYEQYF.

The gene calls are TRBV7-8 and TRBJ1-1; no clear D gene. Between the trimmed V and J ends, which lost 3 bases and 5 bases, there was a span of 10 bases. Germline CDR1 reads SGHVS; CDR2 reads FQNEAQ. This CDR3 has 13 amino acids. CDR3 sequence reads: CASSFGGRTEAFF. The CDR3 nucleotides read TGTGCCAGCAGCTTCGGCGGTCGGACTGAAGCTTTCTTT.

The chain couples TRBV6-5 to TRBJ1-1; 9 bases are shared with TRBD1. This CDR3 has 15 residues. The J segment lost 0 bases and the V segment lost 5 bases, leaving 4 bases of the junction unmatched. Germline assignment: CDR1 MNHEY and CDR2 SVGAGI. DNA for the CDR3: TGTGCCAGCAGTACGAACAGGGGGCTGAACACTGAAGCTTTCTTT. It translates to CASSTNRGLNTEAFF.

This chain's CDR3 is CASSIGGRGNSPLHF. The CDR3 bases are TGTGCCAGTAGTATAGGTGGCAGGGGGAATTCACCCCTCCACTTT. The chain uses TRBV19 and TRBJ1-6, with TRBD1 matching over 7 bases. CDR3 length: 15 amino acids. The J segment lost 7 bases and the V segment lost 1 base, leaving 4 bases of the junction unmatched. Germline values: CDR1 LNHDA, CDR2 SQIVND (reference sequence).

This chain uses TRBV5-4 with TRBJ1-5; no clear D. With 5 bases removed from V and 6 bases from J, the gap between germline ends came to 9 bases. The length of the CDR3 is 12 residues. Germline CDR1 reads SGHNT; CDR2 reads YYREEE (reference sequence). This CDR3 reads CASRTTRQPQHF. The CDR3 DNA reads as TGTGCCAGCAGGACTACACGTCAGCCCCAGCATTTT.

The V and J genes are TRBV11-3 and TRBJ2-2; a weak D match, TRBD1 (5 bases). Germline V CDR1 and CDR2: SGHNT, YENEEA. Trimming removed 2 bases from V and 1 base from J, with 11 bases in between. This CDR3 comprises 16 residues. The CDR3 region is CASSLRTRQNTGELFF. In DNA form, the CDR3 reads TGTGCCAGCAGCTTACGGACACGGCAGAACACCGGGGAGCTGTTTTTT.

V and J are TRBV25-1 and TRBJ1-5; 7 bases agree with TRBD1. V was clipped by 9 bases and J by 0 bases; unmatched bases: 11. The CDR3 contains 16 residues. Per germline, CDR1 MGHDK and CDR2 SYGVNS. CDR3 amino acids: CASHGTEFYSNQPQHF. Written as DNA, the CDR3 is TGTGCCAGTCACGGGACAGAATTTTATAGCAATCAGCCCCAGCATTTT.

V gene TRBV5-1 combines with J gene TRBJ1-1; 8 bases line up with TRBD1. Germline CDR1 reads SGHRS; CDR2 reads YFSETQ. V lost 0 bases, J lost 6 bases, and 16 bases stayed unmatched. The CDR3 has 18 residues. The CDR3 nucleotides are TGCGCCAGCAGCTTGGTGGGAATAGACAGGGGATGGGTCGCTGAAGCTTTCTTT. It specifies CASSLVGIDRGWVAEAFF.

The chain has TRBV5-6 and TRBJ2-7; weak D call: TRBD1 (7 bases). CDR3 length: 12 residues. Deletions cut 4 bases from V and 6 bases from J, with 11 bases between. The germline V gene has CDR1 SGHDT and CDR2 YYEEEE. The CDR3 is CASSTGDFEQYF. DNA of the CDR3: TGTGCCAGCAGCACAGGGGACTTCGAGCAGTACTTC.

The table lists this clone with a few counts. Here the CDR3 DNA reads TGTGCCAGCAGCTTACAGGGGCGGTTTCAGCCCCAGCATTTT. This codes for CASSLQGRFQPQHF. The J gene is TRBJ1-5, the V gene TRBV5-6; 7 nucleotides agree with TRBD1. Germline V CDR1 and CDR2: SGHDT, YYEEEE. The CDR3 extends over 14 amino acids. J gave up 6 bases and V 2 bases, and 5 bases lay outside the gene matches.

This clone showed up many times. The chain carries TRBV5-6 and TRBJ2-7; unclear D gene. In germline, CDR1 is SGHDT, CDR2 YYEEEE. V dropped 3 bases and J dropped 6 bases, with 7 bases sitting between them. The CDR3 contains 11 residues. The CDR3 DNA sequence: TGTGCCAGCAGCTCCCTCCGCGAGCAGTACTTC. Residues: CASSSLREQYF.

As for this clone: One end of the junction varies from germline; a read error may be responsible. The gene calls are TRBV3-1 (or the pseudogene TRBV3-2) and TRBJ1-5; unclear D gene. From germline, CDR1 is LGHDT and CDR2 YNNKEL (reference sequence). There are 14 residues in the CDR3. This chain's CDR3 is CASNQLGSNQPQHF. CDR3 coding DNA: TGTGCCAGCAACCAACTTGGCAGTAATCAGCCCCAGCATTTT.

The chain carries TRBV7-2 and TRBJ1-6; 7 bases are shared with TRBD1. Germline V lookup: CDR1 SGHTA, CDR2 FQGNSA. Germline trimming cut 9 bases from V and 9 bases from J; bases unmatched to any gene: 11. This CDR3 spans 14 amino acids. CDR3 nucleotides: TGTGCCAGTGCTCATAAGGGGGCCCTTTCACCCCTCCACTTT. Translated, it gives CASAHKGALSPLHF.

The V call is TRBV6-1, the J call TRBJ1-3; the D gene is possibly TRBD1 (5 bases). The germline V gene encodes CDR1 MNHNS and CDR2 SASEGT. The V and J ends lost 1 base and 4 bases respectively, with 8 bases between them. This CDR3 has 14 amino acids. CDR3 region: CASSEVGPGNTIYF. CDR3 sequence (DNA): TGTGCCAGCAGTGAAGTGGGGCCAGGAAACACCATATATTTT.

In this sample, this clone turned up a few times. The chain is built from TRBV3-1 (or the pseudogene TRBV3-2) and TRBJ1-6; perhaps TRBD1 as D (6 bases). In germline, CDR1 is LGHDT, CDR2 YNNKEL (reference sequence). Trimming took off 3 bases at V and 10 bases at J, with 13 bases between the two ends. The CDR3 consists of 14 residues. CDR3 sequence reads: CASSQSGARSPLHF. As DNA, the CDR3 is TGTGCCAGCAGCCAGTCAGGGGCTCGCTCACCCCTCCACTTT.

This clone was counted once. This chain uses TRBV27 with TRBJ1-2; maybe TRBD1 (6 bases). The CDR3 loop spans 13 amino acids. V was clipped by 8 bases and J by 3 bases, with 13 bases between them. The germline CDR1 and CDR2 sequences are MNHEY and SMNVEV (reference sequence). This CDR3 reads CASSSAGDYGYTF. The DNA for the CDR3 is TGTGCCAGCTCCAGTGCAGGGGACTATGGCTACACCTTC.

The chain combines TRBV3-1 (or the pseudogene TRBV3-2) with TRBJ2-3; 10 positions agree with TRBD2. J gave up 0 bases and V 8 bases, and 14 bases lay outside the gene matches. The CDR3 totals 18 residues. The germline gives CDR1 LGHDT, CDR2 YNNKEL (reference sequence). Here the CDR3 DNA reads TGTGCCAGCTCCCCGCGGCTAGCGGGGGCGCCTAGCACAGATACGCAGTATTTT. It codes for CASSPRLAGAPSTDTQYF.

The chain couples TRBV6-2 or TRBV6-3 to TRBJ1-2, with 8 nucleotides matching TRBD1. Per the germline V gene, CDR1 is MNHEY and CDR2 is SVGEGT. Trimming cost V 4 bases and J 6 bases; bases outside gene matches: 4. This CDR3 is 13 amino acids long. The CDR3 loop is CASSSRQGNGYTF. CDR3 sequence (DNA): TGTGCCAGCAGTTCCCGACAGGGGAATGGCTACACCTTC.

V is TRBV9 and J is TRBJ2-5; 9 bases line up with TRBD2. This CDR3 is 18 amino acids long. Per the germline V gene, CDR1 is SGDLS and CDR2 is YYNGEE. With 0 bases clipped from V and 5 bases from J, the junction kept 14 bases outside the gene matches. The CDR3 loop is CASSVGTEISGGGETQYF. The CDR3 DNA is TGTGCCAGCAGCGTAGGGACAGAGATTAGCGGGGGAGGTGAGACCCAGTACTTC.

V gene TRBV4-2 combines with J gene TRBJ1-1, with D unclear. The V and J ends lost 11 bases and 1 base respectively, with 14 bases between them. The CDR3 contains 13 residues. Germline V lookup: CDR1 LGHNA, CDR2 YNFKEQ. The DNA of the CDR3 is TGTGCCCCCATTACCCCGGGGAACACTGAAGCTTTCTTT. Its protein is CAPITPGNTEAFF.

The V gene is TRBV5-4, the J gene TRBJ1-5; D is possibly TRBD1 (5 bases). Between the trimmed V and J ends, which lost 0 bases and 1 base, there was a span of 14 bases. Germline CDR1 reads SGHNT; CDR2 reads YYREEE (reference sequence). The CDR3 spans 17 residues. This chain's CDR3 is CASSLEPGQASNQPQHF. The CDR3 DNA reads TGTGCCAGCAGCTTGGAGCCAGGGCAGGCAAGCAATCAGCCCCAGCATTTT.

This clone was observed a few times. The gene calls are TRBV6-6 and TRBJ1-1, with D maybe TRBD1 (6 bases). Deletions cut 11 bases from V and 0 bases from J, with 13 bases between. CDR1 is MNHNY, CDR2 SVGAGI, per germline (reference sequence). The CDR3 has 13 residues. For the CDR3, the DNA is TGTGCCGGTAAGACAGGCATGAACACTGAAGCTTTCTTT. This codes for CAGKTGMNTEAFF.

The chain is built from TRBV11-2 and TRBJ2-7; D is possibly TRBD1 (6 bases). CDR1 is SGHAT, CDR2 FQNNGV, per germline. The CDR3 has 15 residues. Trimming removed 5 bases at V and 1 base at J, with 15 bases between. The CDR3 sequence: CASSPLRGQSYEQYF. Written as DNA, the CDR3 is TGTGCCAGCAGCCCTCTCAGGGGCCAATCCTACGAGCAGTACTTC.